This T cell receptor (beta chain) was observed in a study of long-term antiretroviral therapy in people with HIV. The V gene's germline CDR1 is SGHVS and CDR2 FNYEAQ. This CDR3 spans 14 amino acids. The trim removed 8 bases at V and 2 bases at J, leaving 4 bases unmatched. Runs used v3.0 of the immunoSEQ assay and were done at survey level. In sequencing, roughly 35,000-50,000 T-cell genomes per sample were targeted. The protocol was immunoSEQ multiplex PCR, while the TCRdb copy is restricted to in-frame clones and leaves out a portion. The table lists about 22,000 clones, roughly 88% of them singletons, with 6.4% in the top ten.

The TCR comes from a man aged 60 to 69 with HIV. The chain combines TRBV7-6 with TRBJ1-4; the match to TRBD1 covers 8 bases. The sequencing here drew on unsorted PBMCs, taken 0.6 years after starting antiretroviral therapy. CDR3 nucleotide sequence: TGTGCCAGCGGCAACAGGGGGACTAATGAAAAACTGTTTTTT. Its translation: CASGNRGTNEKLFF.